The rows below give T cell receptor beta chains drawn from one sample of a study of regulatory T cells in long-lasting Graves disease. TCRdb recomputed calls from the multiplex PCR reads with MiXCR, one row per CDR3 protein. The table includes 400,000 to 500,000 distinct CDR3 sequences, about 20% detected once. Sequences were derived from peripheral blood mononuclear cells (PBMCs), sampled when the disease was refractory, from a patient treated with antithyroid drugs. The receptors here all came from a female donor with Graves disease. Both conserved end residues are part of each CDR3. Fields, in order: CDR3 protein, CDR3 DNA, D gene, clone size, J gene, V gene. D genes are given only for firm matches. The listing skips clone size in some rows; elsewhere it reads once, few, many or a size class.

CDR3 protein: CASSPGRGGDEQYF
CDR3 DNA: TGTGCCAGCTCACCCGGGCGAGGAGGCGACGAGCAGTACTTC
D gene: NA
clone size: few
J gene: TRBJ2-7
V gene: TRBV18

CDR3 protein: CATSSSYNSPLHF
CDR3 DNA: TGTGCCACCAGCAGCTCCTATAATTCACCCCTCCACTTT
D gene: NA
clone size: NA
J gene: TRBJ1-6
V gene: TRBV24-1

CDR3 protein: CASSHSGTGRRYGYTF
CDR3 DNA: TGTGCCAGCAGCCATTCCGGGACAGGGAGGCGCTATGGCTACACCTTC
D gene: TRBD1
clone size: NA
J gene: TRBJ1-2
V gene: TRBV3-1

CDR3 protein: CASSLSPGHQETQYF
CDR3 DNA: TGTGCCAGCAGCTTATCGCCCGGACATCAAGAGACCCAGTACTTC
D gene: NA
clone size: many
J gene: TRBJ2-5
V gene: TRBV7-2

CDR3 protein: CASSVDINYGYTF
CDR3 DNA: TGTGCCAGCAGCGTAGATATTAACTATGGCTACACCTTC
D gene: NA
clone size: few
J gene: TRBJ1-2
V gene: TRBV9

CDR3 protein: CSVPKDTFSYEQYF
CDR3 DNA: TGCAGCGTTCCTAAGGACACCTTCAGCTACGAGCAGTACTTC
D gene: NA
clone size: NA
J gene: TRBJ2-7
V gene: TRBV29-1

CDR3 protein: CASSSGGGSHQPQHF
CDR3 DNA: TGTGCCAGCAGCTCCGGGGGCGGCAGCCATCAGCCCCAGCATTTT
D gene: NA
clone size: NA
J gene: TRBJ1-5
V gene: TRBV7-2

CDR3 protein: CAWSWGTGFGYTF
CDR3 DNA: TGTGCCTGGAGTTGGGGGACAGGGTTTGGCTACACCTTC
D gene: TRBD1
clone size: NA
J gene: TRBJ1-2
V gene: TRBV30

CDR3 protein: CASSPDRFRSYNEQFF
CDR3 DNA: TGTGCCAGCAGTCCCGACCGGTTCCGATCCTACAATGAGCAGTTCTTC
D gene: NA
clone size: NA
J gene: TRBJ2-1
V gene: TRBV6-1

CDR3 protein: CASDAGSGANVLTF
CDR3 DNA: TGTGCCAGCGATGCAGGCTCTGGGGCCAACGTCCTGACTTTC
D gene: NA
clone size: many
J gene: TRBJ2-6
V gene: TRBV2

CDR3 protein: CASSKDTEYAFF
CDR3 DNA: TGTGCCAGCAGCAAGGACACCGAGTATGCTTTCTTT
D gene: NA
clone size: NA
J gene: TRBJ1-1
V gene: TRBV6-1

CDR3 protein: CAWSSENYNEQFF
CDR3 DNA: TGTGCCTGGAGTTCGGAAAACTACAATGAGCAGTTCTTC
D gene: NA
clone size: NA
J gene: TRBJ2-1
V gene: TRBV30

CDR3 protein: CASSTFRDSSYEQYF
CDR3 DNA: TGTGCCAGTAGTACCTTCCGGGACTCCTCCTACGAGCAGTACTTC
D gene: NA
clone size: few
J gene: TRBJ2-7
V gene: TRBV19

CDR3 protein: CASSTWPGQTYGYTF
CDR3 DNA: TGTGCCAGCAGCACTTGGCCAGGACAGACCTATGGCTACACCTTC
D gene: NA
clone size: many
J gene: TRBJ1-2
V gene: TRBV7-8

CDR3 protein: CATSRTTGELFF
CDR3 DNA: TGTGCCACCAGCAGAACCACCGGGGAGCTGTTTTTT
D gene: NA
clone size: NA
J gene: TRBJ2-2
V gene: TRBV15